The 10 T cell receptor beta chains below all came from one sample that was sequenced in a study of blood T cells in healthy people across ages. Primed by a sample-barcoded 5' primer and a J-beta primer mix, a second PCR proceeded for roughly 6 to 12 cycles. TCRdb analysed the 5' RACE reads with MiXCR anew, one entry per CDR3 protein. Of around 870,000 distinct CDR3 sequences in the sample, 29% were seen once. Sequenced: blood. The receptor source for this set is a woman over 75 in good health.

A word on this clonotype: A much larger clone lies one base from this, so it may be a read error. The chain joins TRBV7-9 to TRBJ2-1; 7 positions agree with TRBD1. Germline V gene sequence: CDR1 SEHNR, CDR2 FQNEAQ (reference sequence). This CDR3 contains 13 residues. The CDR3 is CVSSPGQVPEQFF. As DNA, the CDR3 is TGTGTCAGCAGCCCAGGACAGGTTCCTGAGCAGTTCTTC.

This chain connects TRBV20-1 to TRBJ2-4; 7 bases line up with TRBD2. Germline V CDR1 and CDR2: DFQATT, SNEGSKA (reference sequence). Unmatched junction bases numbered 2, after V lost 3 bases and J lost 3 bases. There are 13 residues in the CDR3. The CDR3 loop reads CSASWEGKNIQYF. The CDR3 DNA is TGCAGTGCTAGTTGGGAGGGCAAAAACATTCAGTACTTC.

This clonotype was counted only a few times. V gene TRBV6-2 or TRBV6-3 combines with J gene TRBJ1-1; TRBD1 matches 8 bases. CDR1 is MNHEY, CDR2 SVGEGT, per germline. The CDR3 spans 16 residues. The V gene end was trimmed by 6 bases and the J gene end by 1 base; junction bases not matched to a gene: 10. The chain's CDR3 is CASRRTGTRQNTEAFF. The DNA for the CDR3 is TGTGCCAGCAGGCGGACAGGGACACGTCAGAACACTGAAGCTTTCTTT.

J is TRBJ2-7 and V is TRBV19, with D possibly called TRBD1 or TRBD2 (5 bases each). The germline CDR1 and CDR2 sequences are LNHDA and SQIVND (reference sequence). The CDR3 runs to 13 residues. V was clipped by 4 bases and J by 12 bases, with 19 bases between them. The CDR3 sequence is CASSKQGRETRYF. CDR3 DNA sequence: TGTGCCAGTAGTAAGCAGGGAAGGGAGACCCGGTACTTC.

This clonotype was seen just once. In DNA form, the CDR3 reads TGTGCCAGCAGGGTAACCGGGACAGGCGGAAACACCATATATTTT. It yields the protein CASRVTGTGGNTIYF. The V gene is TRBV12-3 or TRBV12-4, the J gene TRBJ1-3; TRBD1 matches 8 bases. The trim removed 6 bases at V and 4 bases at J, leaving 8 bases unmatched. The CDR3 loop spans 15 amino acids.

This clonotype was detected once. The V gene is TRBV7-9, the J gene TRBJ2-5; a possible D gene is TRBD2 (6 bases). Germline assignment: CDR1 SEHNR and CDR2 FQNEAQ (reference sequence). Trimming stripped 11 bases from V and 5 bases from J, with 18 bases between. This CDR3 contains 13 residues. In nucleotides, the CDR3 is TGTGCCGGGGACCGGGACTCCGAGGAGACCCAGTACTTC. It codes for CAGDRDSEETQYF.

This clonotype was recorded many times. This chain connects TRBV5-5 to TRBJ2-3; D is perhaps TRBD2 (6 bases). CDR3 length equals 17 residues. The ends were cut back, 0 bases at V and 1 base at J, with 15 bases in the middle. Germline assignment: CDR1 SGHKS and CDR2 YYEKEE (reference sequence). CDR3 region: CASSLEGLSWGTDTQYF. DNA for the CDR3: TGTGCCAGCAGCTTGGAGGGACTTTCTTGGGGCACAGATACGCAGTATTTT.

On this clonotype itself: It may be a read error: a sequence one base away is much more abundant. The V call is TRBV7-9, the J call TRBJ2-1; no clear D gene. Trimming took 5 bases from V and 0 from J, leaving 11 bases between them. This CDR3 contains 15 residues. Germline V lookup: CDR1 SEHNR, CDR2 FQNEAQ (reference sequence). In DNA form, the CDR3 reads TGTGCCAGCAGCCTCCAACACAGCTCCTACAATGAGCAGTTCTTC. This codes for CASSLQHSSYNEQFF.

At least ten counts were recorded for this clonotype. The rearrangement joins TRBV28 to TRBJ2-3, with 9 bases aligning to TRBD1. The CDR3 runs 15 residues. Germline-derived CDR1 and CDR2 are MDHEN and SYDVKM. The junction had 3 bases not matched to a gene; V was cut back by 1 base and J by 4 bases. The CDR3 DNA reads TGTGCCAGCAGTTTATTGGGACAGGGCTCAGATACGCAGTATTTT. Translated: CASSLLGQGSDTQYF. The full variable domain, with the rest looked up from reference TRBV28 and TRBJ2-3, is DVKVTQSSRYLVKRTGEKVFLECVQDMDHENMFWYRQDPGLGLRLIYFSYDVKMKEKGDIPEGYSVSREKKERFSLILESASTNQTSMYLCASSLLGQGSDTQYFGPGTRLTVL.

V is TRBV28 and J is TRBJ2-6; D is ambiguous. CDR1 and CDR2 (germline): MDHEN, SYDVKM. Deletions cut 9 bases from V and 0 bases from J, with 9 bases between. The CDR3 contains 14 residues. CDR3 sequence reads: CASLRSSGANVLTF. The CDR3 DNA is TGTGCCAGTCTACGGAGCTCTGGGGCCAACGTCCTGACTTTC.